Described below is a single T cell receptor beta chain sequence and its context. The target antigen is unknown. The data stem from a study of T cells in Graves' hyperthyroidism and ophthalmopathy. Findings of the study overall: Blood also carried most thyroid clonotypes expanded above 0.001.

There were TCR beta CDR3 regions amplified from RNA transcripts. TCR CDR3 regions were first amplified by RT-PCR with HTBI primers. TCRdb processed the multiplex PCR reads anew with MiXCR; each CDR3 protein has one entry. The data show 660,000 or so distinct CDR3 sequences, with 45% seen just once and less than 8.5% held by the top ten. The CDR3 covers 18 residues. Germline trimming cut 0 bases from V and 4 bases from J; bases unmatched to any gene: 11. CDR1 is SGHNT and CDR2 is YYREEE in the germline V gene (reference sequence). Sequencing used peripheral blood or thyroid tissue (not recorded which). The clonotype was recovered from an adult man with Graves' disease, either hyperthyroidism or ophthalmopathy (not recorded which). V usage is TRBV5-4 and J usage is TRBJ2-7; 12 bases are a match to TRBD1. This CDR3 reads CASSLDYPGQGAGYEQYF. The CDR3 DNA follows: TGTGCCAGCAGCTTGGATTACCCGGGACAGGGGGCCGGGTACGAGCAGTACTTC.